A selection of T cell receptor beta chains follows, all from one sample in a study of CD8+ T cells in alopecia areata. TCRdb keeps only in-frame clones here, not all; method: immunoSEQ multiplex PCR. This sample has approximately 180,000 clones, with 67% found just once. The sample consisted of CD8+ T cells sorted from blood, taken at week 0. The receptors were gathered from a human donor with alopecia areata. Each CDR3 is given with its conserved first and last residue. A D gene is named only where the DNA matches it firmly. Rows give clone size only sometimes, using once, few, many, or a class for an expanded clone.

j_gene: TRBJ2-1
d_gene: .
v_gene: TRBV7-8
abundance: .
CDR3aa: CASSTDGRSYNEQFF
CDR3nt: TGTGCCAGCAGCACCGACGGAAGATCCTACAATGAGCAGTTCTTC

j_gene: TRBJ2-7
d_gene: .
v_gene: TRBV29-1
abundance: few
CDR3aa: CSSRGPGDEQYF
CDR3nt: TGCAGCTCGAGGGGACCGGGGGACGAGCAGTACTTC

j_gene: TRBJ1-5
d_gene: TRBD1
v_gene: TRBV19
abundance: .
CDR3aa: CASRSDRDRQPQHF
CDR3nt: TGTGCCAGTAGGAGTGACAGGGATCGTCAGCCCCAGCATTTT

j_gene: TRBJ1-4
d_gene: TRBD1
v_gene: TRBV19
abundance: .
CDR3aa: CASSVYSGTGVDEKLFF
CDR3nt: TGTGCCAGTAGTGTTTACTCTGGGACAGGGGTGGATGAAAAACTGTTTTTT

j_gene: TRBJ2-3
d_gene: TRBD2
v_gene: TRBV10-3
abundance: .
CDR3aa: CASSYSSGGAADTQYF
CDR3nt: TGTGCCAGCAGTTACTCGTCGGGGGGGGCCGCAGATACGCAGTATTTT

j_gene: TRBJ2-5
d_gene: TRBD1
v_gene: TRBV13
abundance: .
CDR3aa: CASRQGTAQETQYF
CDR3nt: TGTGCCAGCAGACAAGGGACAGCACAAGAGACCCAGTACTTC

j_gene: TRBJ2-1
d_gene: .
v_gene: TRBV7-9
abundance: .
CDR3aa: CASSSPYNEQFF
CDR3nt: TGTGCCAGCAGCTCCCCTTACAATGAGCAGTTCTTC

j_gene: TRBJ1-2
d_gene: TRBD1
v_gene: TRBV14
abundance: once
CDR3aa: CASSQGTGGLNYGYTF
CDR3nt: TGTGCCAGCAGCCAGGGGACAGGGGGCCTCAACTATGGCTACACCTTC

j_gene: TRBJ2-7
d_gene: .
v_gene: TRBV2
abundance: once
CDR3aa: CASSEDQYEQYF
CDR3nt: TGTGCCAGCAGTGAAGATCAATACGAGCAGTACTTC

j_gene: TRBJ1-2
d_gene: .
v_gene: TRBV25-1
abundance: .
CDR3aa: CASSGQLRDKDF
CDR3nt: TGTGCCAGCAGTGGTCAGTTGAGGGACAAAGACTTC

j_gene: TRBJ2-7
d_gene: .
v_gene: TRBV25-1
abundance: .
CDR3aa: CASGSGEQYF
CDR3nt: TGTGCCAGCGGGTCGGGCGAGCAGTACTTC

j_gene: TRBJ1-3
d_gene: .
v_gene: TRBV6-5
abundance: few
CDR3aa: CASRTGESSGNTIYF
CDR3nt: TGTGCCAGCAGGACGGGGGAAAGCTCTGGAAACACCATATATTTT

j_gene: TRBJ2-3
d_gene: .
v_gene: TRBV10-3
abundance: .
CDR3aa: CAIKSSSTDTQYF
CDR3nt: TGTGCCATCAAGAGTAGTAGCACAGATACGCAGTATTTT

j_gene: TRBJ2-6
d_gene: TRBD1
v_gene: TRBV5-6
abundance: .
CDR3aa: CASSSGQEPSGANVLTF
CDR3nt: TGTGCCAGCAGCTCTGGACAGGAACCCTCTGGGGCCAACGTCCTGACTTTC

j_gene: TRBJ1-1
d_gene: TRBD1
v_gene: TRBV27
abundance: .
CDR3aa: CASSTHRGRTEAFF
CDR3nt: TGTGCCAGCAGTACCCACAGGGGGCGGACTGAAGCTTTCTTT

j_gene: TRBJ1-4
d_gene: .
v_gene: TRBV15
abundance: .
CDR3aa: CATQLGEKLFF
CDR3nt: TGTGCCACCCAGTTAGGTGAAAAACTGTTTTTT

j_gene: TRBJ2-4
d_gene: .
v_gene: TRBV7-9
abundance: .
CDR3aa: CASSLPGELAKNIQYF
CDR3nt: TGTGCCAGCAGCTTACCCGGGGAACTAGCCAAAAACATTCAGTACTTC

j_gene: TRBJ2-7
d_gene: .
v_gene: TRBV5-1
abundance: .
CDR3aa: CASSSTYEQYF
CDR3nt: TGCGCCAGCAGCTCAACCTACGAGCAGTACTTC

j_gene: TRBJ2-7
d_gene: .
v_gene: TRBV15
abundance: .
CDR3aa: CATSRVPTTRGYEQYF
CDR3nt: TGTGCCACCAGCAGGGTTCCGACAACGAGGGGATACGAGCAGTACTTC

j_gene: TRBJ1-6
d_gene: .
v_gene: TRBV5-6
abundance: once
CDR3aa: CASSLGLRMGPLHF
CDR3nt: TGTGCCAGCAGCTTGGGACTCCGGATGGGACCCCTCCACTTT

j_gene: TRBJ1-1
d_gene: .
v_gene: TRBV6-6
abundance: .
CDR3aa: CASTDSKNTEAFF
CDR3nt: TGTGCCAGCACCGACTCGAAAAATACTGAAGCTTTCTTT

j_gene: TRBJ2-3
d_gene: .
v_gene: TRBV5-6
abundance: .
CDR3aa: CASSPQADTQYF
CDR3nt: TGTGCCAGCAGCCCCCAGGCCGATACGCAGTATTTT

j_gene: TRBJ1-2
d_gene: .
v_gene: TRBV27
abundance: .
CDR3aa: CASSPWGDNYGYTF
CDR3nt: TGTGCCAGCAGCCCCTGGGGGGATAACTATGGCTACACCTTC

j_gene: TRBJ2-1
d_gene: TRBD2
v_gene: TRBV29-1
abundance: .
CDR3aa: CSVEGRRGKYNEQFF
CDR3nt: TGCAGCGTTGAAGGGAGGCGGGGGAAGTACAATGAGCAGTTCTTC

j_gene: TRBJ2-1
d_gene: TRBD2
v_gene: TRBV13
abundance: once
CDR3aa: CASSLAGGHNEQFF
CDR3nt: TGTGCCAGCAGCTTAGCGGGGGGGCACAATGAGCAGTTCTTC

j_gene: TRBJ2-3
d_gene: .
v_gene: TRBV30
abundance: .
CDR3aa: CAWSETGSDTQYF
CDR3nt: TGTGCCTGGAGCGAAACAGGGTCAGATACGCAGTATTTT

j_gene: TRBJ2-7
d_gene: TRBD2
v_gene: TRBV7-8
abundance: .
CDR3aa: CATQSSGGSYEQYF
CDR3nt: TGTGCCACCCAATCTAGCGGGGGGTCCTACGAGCAGTACTTC

j_gene: TRBJ1-5
d_gene: .
v_gene: TRBV6-5
abundance: .
CDR3aa: CASSYSRSGGQPQHF
CDR3nt: TGTGCCAGCAGTTACTCGCGTTCTGGGGGACAGCCCCAGCATTTT

j_gene: TRBJ1-5
d_gene: TRBD1
v_gene: TRBV2
abundance: .
CDR3aa: CASSYRGGSNQPQHF
CDR3nt: TGTGCCAGCAGCTACAGGGGAGGTAGCAATCAGCCCCAGCATTTT

j_gene: TRBJ1-5
d_gene: .
v_gene: TRBV13
abundance: .
CDR3aa: CASSWGSAEPQHF
CDR3nt: TGTGCCAGCAGCTGGGGGTCCGCGGAGCCCCAGCATTTT

j_gene: TRBJ2-7
d_gene: .
v_gene: TRBV13
abundance: few
CDR3aa: CASSYEDSYEQYF
CDR3nt: TGTGCCAGCAGCTACGAGGACAGCTACGAGCAGTACTTC

j_gene: TRBJ1-4
d_gene: .
v_gene: TRBV4-1
abundance: few
CDR3aa: CASSQGSGLGEKLFF
CDR3nt: TGCGCCAGCAGCCAAGGATCCGGGTTGGGAGAAAAACTGTTTTTT

j_gene: TRBJ1-1
d_gene: .
v_gene: TRBV12-5
abundance: .
CDR3aa: CASAQNTEAFF
CDR3nt: TGTGCTAGTGCCCAGAACACTGAAGCTTTCTTT

j_gene: TRBJ1-5
d_gene: .
v_gene: TRBV27
abundance: .
CDR3aa: CATGQPQHF
CDR3nt: TGTGCCACTGGACAGCCCCAGCATTTT

j_gene: TRBJ2-7
d_gene: .
v_gene: TRBV14
abundance: few
CDR3aa: CASSQVPAVSSYEQYF
CDR3nt: TGTGCCAGCAGCCAGGTCCCGGCGGTGAGCTCCTACGAGCAGTACTTC

j_gene: TRBJ1-1
d_gene: .
v_gene: TRBV5-6
abundance: .
CDR3aa: CASSYGATEAFF
CDR3nt: TGTGCCAGCAGCTACGGGGCTACTGAAGCTTTCTTT

j_gene: TRBJ2-7
d_gene: .
v_gene: TRBV29-1
abundance: .
CDR3aa: CSVEDQAHSYEQYF
CDR3nt: TGCAGCGTTGAAGATCAAGCACATTCCTACGAGCAGTACTTC

j_gene: TRBJ2-2
d_gene: .
v_gene: TRBV30
abundance: .
CDR3aa: CASGQTSTGELFF
CDR3nt: TGTGCCTCAGGACAGACGTCCACCGGGGAGCTGTTTTTT

j_gene: TRBJ1-2
d_gene: .
v_gene: TRBV19
abundance: .
CDR3aa: CASNQRHAPPNYGYTF
CDR3nt: TGTGCCAGTAACCAGAGGCACGCCCCTCCTAACTATGGCTACACCTTC

j_gene: TRBJ1-1
d_gene: .
v_gene: TRBV29-1
abundance: few
CDR3aa: CSVDLTNTEAFF
CDR3nt: TGCAGCGTTGATTTGACGAACACTGAAGCTTTCTTT

j_gene: TRBJ1-2
d_gene: .
v_gene: TRBV11-2
abundance: .
CDR3aa: CASSHPGGYGYTF
CDR3nt: TGTGCCAGCAGTCATCCCGGGGGCTATGGCTACACCTTC

j_gene: TRBJ1-5
d_gene: .
v_gene: TRBV5-6
abundance: .
CDR3aa: CASSFGLGRRPQHF
CDR3nt: TGTGCCAGCAGCTTTGGGTTGGGCCGGCGGCCCCAGCATTTT